The present TCR beta chain was sequenced within a study of CD8 T cells in Susac syndrome. Study overall: Susac syndrome patients were untreated, on corticosteroids with some adding intravenous immunoglobulin, or on intravenous immunoglobulin only. General study results and limits: Clonal expansion of Susac CD8+ cells peaked in TEMRA cells, and it also peaked in active patients.

With V trimmed by 3 bases and J by 5 bases, 4 bases remained unmatched. The CDR3 spans 13 residues. CDR1 is SGHDN, CDR2 FVKESK, per germline. A quantity of 0.5 to 1 ug RNA underwent reverse transcription using random hexamers. TCRdb re-called the immunoSEQ multiplex PCR reads through MiXCR, storing one row per CDR3 protein. The repertoire holds around 100,000 distinct CDR3 sequences, 95% seen once, with approximately 0.3% in the top ten. Negative magnetic isolation gave CD8+ and CD4+ cells; FACS enriched CD8+ TEMRA. In regard to this clonotype: Its antigen is unknown.

What was sequenced was CD8+ T cells from PBMCs. The chain links TRBV14 to TRBJ2-7; 7 positions agree with TRBD1. This receptor was obtained from a human donor with Susac syndrome. In nucleotides, the CDR3 is TGTGCCAGCAGCCAGGACGGGACAGACGAGCAGTACTTC. As protein: CASSQDGTDEQYF.